This T cell receptor beta chain appears in the sequencing data of a study of T-cell memory formation after mild COVID-19. Study summary: Largely, TCR clusters stayed within a single donor. Study results and limitations: The authors did not confirm SARS-CoV-2 specificity of second-wave clones peaking day 37.

Losses at the gene ends were 0 bases for V and 4 bases for J; bases not matched to a gene: 16. The CDR3 loop spans 21 amino acids. CDR1 and CDR2 (germline): MNHEY, SMNVEV (reference sequence). Researchers used 5'RACE with constant-segment primers to make TCR alpha and TCR beta cDNA libraries that carry sample barcodes and UMIs. TCRdb recomputed calls from the 5' RACE reads with MiXCR, one row per CDR3 protein. Among roughly 140,000 distinct CDR3 sequences, about 14% were seen once, and the ten largest hold around 28%. In this sample, this clonotype turned up a few times. Its antigen is as yet unknown.

The V call is TRBV27, the J call TRBJ2-1; 12 bases align to TRBD2. Sequencing was carried out using PBMCs or a T cell subset sorted from them (not recorded which). This sequence was found in an adult woman who had mild COVID-19 (a few samples of this study predate the infection). Cell type and time point are not known. The DNA for the CDR3 is TGTGCCAGCAGTTTATCCCCAAGACTAGCGGGGGAGGTTTCGAAGTACAATGAGCAGTTCTTC. Its translation is CASSLSPRLAGEVSKYNEQFF.